This TCR beta chain was sequenced during a study of CD8+ T cells in alopecia areata. As for the study in general: Twice a day, 5 to 10 mg of oral tofacitinib was administered to treated patients.

The CDR3 contains 14 residues. Trimming took off 7 bases at V and 0 bases at J, with 13 bases between the two ends. Germline CDR1 MNHNY, CDR2 SVGAGI (reference sequence). RNA, once extracted, was reverse transcribed into cDNA for use as the sequencing template. TCRdb keeps only in-frame clones here, not all; method: immunoSEQ multiplex PCR. The sample has about 150,000 clones; about 50% are singletons. Peripheral blood samples and lesional scalp punch biopsies were obtained from alopecia areata patients. Comment on this clone: What it recognizes is unknown.

General observations from the study: Elevated clonality characterized lesional scalp relative to normal scalp, particularly in alopecia totalis/universalis. Scalp sample sequencing also detects resident alphabeta T cells of normal skin.

This sequence joins TRBV6-6 and TRBJ2-7; possibly TRBD1 for D (6 bases). The sequence was collected from a human donor with alopecia areata. The specimen was CD8+ T cells sorted from blood, collected at week 0. The DNA for the CDR3 is TGTGCCAGCACTGACCCGGGACACTCCTACGAGCAGTACTTC. This sequence encodes CASTDPGHSYEQYF.